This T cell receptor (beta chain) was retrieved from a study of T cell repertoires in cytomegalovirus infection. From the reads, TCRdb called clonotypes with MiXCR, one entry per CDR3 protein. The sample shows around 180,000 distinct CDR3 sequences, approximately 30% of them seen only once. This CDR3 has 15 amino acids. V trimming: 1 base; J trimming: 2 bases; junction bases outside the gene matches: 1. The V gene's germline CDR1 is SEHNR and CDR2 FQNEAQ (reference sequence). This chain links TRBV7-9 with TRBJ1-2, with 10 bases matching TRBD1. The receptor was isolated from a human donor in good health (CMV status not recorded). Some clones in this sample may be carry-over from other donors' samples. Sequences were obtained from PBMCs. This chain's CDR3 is CASSLGGQGNYGYTF. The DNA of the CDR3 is TGTGCCAGCAGCTTAGGGGGACAGGGGAACTATGGCTACACCTTC.